Shown below are 21 T cell receptor beta chains from a single sample sequenced in a study of shared clonotypes between healthy human individuals. Generated by immunoSEQ multiplex PCR, the TCRdb table keeps only in-frame clones and is missing some. Found here are approximately 1,500,000 clones, about 98% of them singletons; the top ten hold around 0.47%. Sequenced input: naive CD4+ T cells sorted from blood. Subset noted: CD45RA+ positively selected. The receptor set was obtained from a man in his thirties or forties in good health.

The chain recombines TRBV5-5 with TRBJ2-3; D remains ambiguous. The germline V and J ends were trimmed by 4 bases and 0 bases, with 6 bases remaining between them. Germline V gene sequence: CDR1 SGHKS, CDR2 YYEKEE (reference sequence). The CDR3 is 13 residues long. DNA of the CDR3: TGTGCCAGCAGCACCCCTAGCACAGATACGCAGTATTTT. Amino acid sequence: CASSTPSTDTQYF. The full variable domain, completed using reference TRBV5-5 and TRBJ2-3, is DAGVTQSPTHLIKTRGQQVTLRCSPISGHKSVSWYQQVLGQGPQFIFQYYEKEERGRGNFPDRFSARQFPNYSSELNVNALLLGDSALYLCASSTPSTDTQYFGPGTRLTVL.

The gene calls are TRBV9 and TRBJ1-3; D unclear. CDR3 size: 13 residues. The V end was cut by 4 bases, the J end by 3 bases, with 8 bases between. Germline V gene data show CDR1 as SGDLS and CDR2 as YYNGEE. CDR3 amino acids: CASSPYGGNTIYF. The CDR3 DNA is TGTGCCAGCAGCCCATACGGTGGAAACACCATATATTTT.

The gene calls are TRBV5-1 and TRBJ2-5, with D perhaps matching TRBD1 (5 bases). V was trimmed by 4 bases and J by 4 bases, leaving 17 bases between them. The germline CDR1 and CDR2 sequences are SGHRS and YFSETQ. The CDR3 sequence is 15 residues long. The CDR3 DNA reads TGCGCCAGCAGCCCCACGATAGGGGCGCGAGAGACCCAGTACTTC. Encoded protein: CASSPTIGARETQYF.

This chain uses TRBV5-4 with TRBJ2-3; no clear D. Trimming stripped 4 bases from V and 3 bases from J, with 12 bases between. The CDR3 is 14 residues long. Per the germline V gene, CDR1 is SGHNT and CDR2 is YYREEE (reference sequence). CDR3 region: CASSAPDRTDTQYF. CDR3 in DNA: TGTGCCAGCAGCGCTCCGGACCGGACAGATACGCAGTATTTT.

The gene calls are TRBV30 and TRBJ2-5, with 13 nucleotides matching TRBD2. The germline gives CDR1 GTSNPN, CDR2 SVGIG (reference sequence). V dropped 3 bases and J dropped 5; count of bases not matched to a gene: 3. The CDR3 sequence is 14 residues long. CDR3 residues: CAWSPTSGRETQYF. The DNA for the CDR3 is TGTGCCTGGAGCCCGACTAGCGGGAGGGAGACCCAGTACTTC.

V gene TRBV6-6 combines with J gene TRBJ2-1; 9 positions match TRBD2. The length of the CDR3 is 16 residues. Germline assignment: CDR1 MNHNY and CDR2 SVGAGI (reference sequence). V shed 8 bases, J shed 6 bases, and the junction held 14 bases outside the gene matches. Here the CDR3 reads CASGRVAGVWANEQFF. The CDR3 region has the DNA TGTGCCAGCGGACGAGTAGCGGGAGTCTGGGCCAATGAGCAGTTCTTC.

The chain's CDR3 is CASSPRGPGGNQPQHF. The CDR3 DNA reads TGTGCCAGCAGTCCCCGCGGTCCCGGGGGTAATCAGCCCCAGCATTTT. This sequence joins TRBV27 and TRBJ1-5, with D tentatively TRBD1 (5 bases). Trimming left V 5 bases short and J 4 bases short, with 18 bases between. This CDR3 is built from 16 residues. Germline V gives CDR1 MNHEY, CDR2 SMNVEV (reference sequence).

As regards this clone: A read error may account for a junction end that differs from germline. The J gene is TRBJ1-5, the V gene TRBV2; D unclear. The V gene's germline CDR1 is SNHLY and CDR2 FYNNEI. This CDR3 contains 12 residues. The CDR3 protein is CASSLSNLPQHF. For the CDR3, the DNA is TGTGCCAGCAGCCTTTCTAATCTGCCCCAGCATTTT.

The rearrangement links TRBV15 to TRBJ2-5; no clear D. Germline V CDR1 and CDR2: LNHNV, YYDKDF (reference sequence). Trimming removed 5 bases from V and 2 bases from J, with 12 bases in between. This CDR3 is 14 amino acids long. The CDR3 spells CATSSRRKQETQYF. CDR3 DNA sequence: TGTGCCACCAGCTCCCGAAGGAAGCAAGAGACCCAGTACTTC.

The chain is built from TRBV28 and TRBJ1-1; D ambiguous. The CDR3 consists of 12 residues. V was shortened by 6 bases and J by 6 bases, with 11 bases between the two germline ends. CDR1 is MDHEN, CDR2 SYDVKM, per germline. The CDR3 here is CASSLMGPEAFF. The CDR3, as DNA: TGTGCCAGCAGCCTCATGGGCCCTGAAGCTTTCTTT.

The rearrangement joins TRBV7-8 to TRBJ2-2; 7 bases are a match to TRBD2. The CDR3 contains 18 residues. Germline CDR1 reads SGHVS; CDR2 reads FQNEAQ. The V segment lost 1 base and the J segment 2 bases; nucleotides outside the gene matches: 10. The CDR3 is CASSLVGGTSSNTGELFF. CDR3 coding DNA: TGTGCCAGCAGCTTAGTGGGGGGGACTTCATCCAACACCGGGGAGCTGTTTTTT. The variable domain in full, completed from reference TRBV7-8 and TRBJ2-2, reads GAGVSQSPRYKVAKRGQDVALRCDPISGHVSLFWYQQALGQGPEFLTYFQNEAQLDKSGLPSDRFFAERPEGSVSTLKIQRTQQEDSAVYLCASSLVGGTSSNTGELFFGEGSRLTVL.

The genes are TRBV18 and TRBJ2-5; 7 bases line up with TRBD2. The CDR3 covers 15 residues. Unmatched junction bases numbered 6, after V lost 0 bases and J lost 5 bases. Germline V gene lookup returns CDR1 KGHSH and CDR2 LQKENI. The CDR3 region has the DNA TGTGCCAGCTCACCACCCGGCAGGGAGGGGGAGACCCAGTACTTC. This gives the protein CASSPPGREGETQYF.

This rearrangement joins TRBV19 to TRBJ2-3; TRBD2 aligns across 8 bases. The J segment lost 8 bases and the V segment lost 5 bases, leaving 12 bases of the junction unmatched. Germline CDR1 and CDR2: LNHDA and SQIVND (reference sequence). The CDR3 consists of 15 residues. CDR3 nucleotide sequence: TGTGCCAGTAGTCCGTTAGCCGGGAGGGGTGTTACGCAGTATTTT. Residues: CASSPLAGRGVTQYF.

V and J are TRBV5-1 and TRBJ2-7; D is undetermined. V was trimmed by 4 bases and J by 3 bases, leaving 20 bases between them. Germline V gene data show CDR1 as SGHRS and CDR2 as YFSETQ. The CDR3 totals 16 residues. The CDR3 is CASSPGRPGDSYEQYF. In DNA form, the CDR3 reads TGCGCCAGCAGCCCCGGGCGGCCTGGAGATAGCTACGAGCAGTACTTC.

This sequence joins TRBV28 and TRBJ2-1; no definite D call. The CDR3 loop spans 11 amino acids. The germline CDR1 and CDR2 sequences are MDHEN and SYDVKM. The ends were cut back, 4 bases at V and 6 bases at J, with 4 bases in the middle. For the CDR3, the DNA is TGTGCCAGCAGTTACAGCAATGAGCAGTTCTTC. This encodes CASSYSNEQFF.

The chain is built from TRBV5-4 and TRBJ2-3; D is unresolved. There are 17 residues in the CDR3. CDR1 is SGHNT and CDR2 is YYREEE in the germline V gene (reference sequence). V dropped 4 bases and J dropped 4 bases, with 22 bases sitting between them. The CDR3 coding sequence is TGTGCCAGCAGCCCCGAGGAACAGAGGAGAGCCGCAGATACGCAGTATTTT. The encoded protein is CASSPEEQRRAADTQYF.

This chain joins TRBV5-1 and TRBJ2-7, with D unresolved. V was clipped by 0 bases and J by 6 bases, with 13 bases between them. The CDR3 consists of 14 residues. Germline V CDR1 and CDR2: SGHRS, YFSETQ. This CDR3 reads CASSLDRVWSEQYF. DNA of the CDR3: TGCGCCAGCAGCTTGGATAGGGTCTGGAGCGAGCAGTACTTC.

The V gene is TRBV18, the J gene TRBJ1-1, with D uncertain. The CDR3 has 15 amino acids. The ends were cut back, 6 bases at V and 3 bases at J, with 17 bases in the middle. Germline V CDR1 and CDR2: KGHSH, LQKENI. CDR3 region: CASSLRQSPDTEAFF. In DNA form, the CDR3 reads TGTGCCAGCTCCCTTCGACAAAGCCCTGACACTGAAGCTTTCTTT.

The V and J genes are TRBV5-1 and TRBJ2-7; D gene unclear. The germline V gene has CDR1 SGHRS and CDR2 YFSETQ. The V gene lost 2 bases and the J gene lost 3 bases, with 18 bases spanning the gap. This CDR3 is built from 16 residues. CDR3 DNA: TGCGCCAGCAGCTTTAATGGACGCCGAGGATTCTACGAGCAGTACTTC. Translated, it gives CASSFNGRRGFYEQYF.

This clone was detected a few times. The CDR3, as DNA: TGTGCCAGCAGTTCCGGACTAGCGGGAGGGCGGGAGACCCAGTACTTC. Amino acid sequence: CASSSGLAGGRETQYF. V usage is TRBV6-6 and J usage is TRBJ2-5, with 15 bases aligning to TRBD2. Germline V lookup: CDR1 MNHNY, CDR2 SVGAGI (reference sequence). V shed 4 bases, J shed 5 bases, and the junction held 5 bases outside the gene matches. The CDR3 is 16 amino acids.

The chain joins TRBV18 to TRBJ1-1; D perhaps matches TRBD1 (5 bases). Germline loops: CDR1 KGHSH, CDR2 LQKENI. The V and J ends lost 0 bases and 5 bases respectively, with 16 bases between them. The CDR3 is 16 residues long. In DNA, the CDR3 is TGTGCCAGCTCACCACCCTCGGCAGGGTTATATACTGAAGCTTTCTTT. This translates into CASSPPSAGLYTEAFF.